The following is a T cell receptor (beta chain) sequence with its context. The sample comes from a study of blood T cells in healthy people across ages. With a J-beta primer mix and a sample-barcoded 5' primer, a second PCR ran about 6 to 11 cycles. From the 5' RACE reads, TCRdb called clonotypes with MiXCR, one entry per CDR3 protein. The repertoire has more than 1.4 million distinct CDR3 sequences, about 40% of them found once; the top ten carry 7.9%. Trimming removed 5 bases from V and 8 bases from J; junction bases left unmatched: 12. Germline lookup yields CDR1 SEHNR and CDR2 FQNEAQ (reference sequence). There are 15 residues in the CDR3.

The gene calls are TRBV7-9 and TRBJ1-1; TRBD1 agrees at 9 bases. Specimen: blood. The clonotype originates from a woman aged 18 to 35 in good health. CDR3 nucleotide sequence: TGTGCCAGCAGCCCCGGGACAGGGTGGTCTTTAGAAGCTTTCTTT. Residues: CASSPGTGWSLEAFF.